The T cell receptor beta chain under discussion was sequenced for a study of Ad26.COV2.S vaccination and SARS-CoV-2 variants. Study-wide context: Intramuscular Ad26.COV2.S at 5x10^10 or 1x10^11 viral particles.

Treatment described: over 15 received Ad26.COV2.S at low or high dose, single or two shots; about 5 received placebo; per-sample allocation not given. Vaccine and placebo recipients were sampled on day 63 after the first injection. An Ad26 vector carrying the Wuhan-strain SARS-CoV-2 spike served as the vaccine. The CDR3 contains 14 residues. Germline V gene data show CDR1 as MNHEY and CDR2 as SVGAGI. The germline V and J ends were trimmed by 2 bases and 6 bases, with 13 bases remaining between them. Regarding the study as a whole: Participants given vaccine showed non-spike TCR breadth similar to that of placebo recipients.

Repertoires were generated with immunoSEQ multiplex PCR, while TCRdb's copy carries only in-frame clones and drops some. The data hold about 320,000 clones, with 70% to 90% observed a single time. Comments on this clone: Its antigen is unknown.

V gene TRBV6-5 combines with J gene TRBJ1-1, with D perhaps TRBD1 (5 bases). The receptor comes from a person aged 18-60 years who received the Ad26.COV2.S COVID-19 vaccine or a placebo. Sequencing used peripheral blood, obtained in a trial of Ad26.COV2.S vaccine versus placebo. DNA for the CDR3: TGTGCCAGCAGTTACATGTCTGTGGGGGCTGAAGCTTTCTTT. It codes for CASSYMSVGAEAFF.